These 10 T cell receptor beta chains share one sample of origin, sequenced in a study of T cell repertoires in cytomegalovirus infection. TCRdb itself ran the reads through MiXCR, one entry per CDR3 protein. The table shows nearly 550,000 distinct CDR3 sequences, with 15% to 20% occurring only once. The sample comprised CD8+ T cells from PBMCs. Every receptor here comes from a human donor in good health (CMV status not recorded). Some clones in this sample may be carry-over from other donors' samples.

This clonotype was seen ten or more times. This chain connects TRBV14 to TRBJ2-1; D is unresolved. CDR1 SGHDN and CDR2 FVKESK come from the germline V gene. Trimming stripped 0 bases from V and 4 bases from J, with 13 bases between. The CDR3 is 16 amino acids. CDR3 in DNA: TGTGCCAGCAGCCAAGATATCCCTGGATCGTACAATGAGCAGTTCTTC. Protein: CASSQDIPGSYNEQFF.

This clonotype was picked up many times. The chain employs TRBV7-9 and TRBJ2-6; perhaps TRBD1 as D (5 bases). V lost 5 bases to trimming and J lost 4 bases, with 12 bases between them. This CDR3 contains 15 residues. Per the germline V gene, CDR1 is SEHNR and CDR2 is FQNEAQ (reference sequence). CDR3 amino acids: CASSPPGSGANVLTF. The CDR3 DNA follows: TGTGCCAGCAGCCCCCCAGGGTCCGGGGCCAACGTCCTGACTTTC.

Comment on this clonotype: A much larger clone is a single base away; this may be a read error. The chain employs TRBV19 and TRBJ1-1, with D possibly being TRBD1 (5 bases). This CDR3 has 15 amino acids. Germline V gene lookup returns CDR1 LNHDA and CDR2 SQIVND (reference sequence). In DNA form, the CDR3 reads TGTGCCAGTAGTACCCAAGGGGATGTGGGCACTGAAGCTGTCTTT. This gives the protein CASSTQGDVGTEAVF.

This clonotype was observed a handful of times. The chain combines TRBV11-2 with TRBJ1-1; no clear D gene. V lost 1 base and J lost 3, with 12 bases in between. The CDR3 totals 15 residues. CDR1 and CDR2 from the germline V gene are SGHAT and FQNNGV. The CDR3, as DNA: TGTGCCAGCAGCTTAGTAACCGGGCCTGACACTGAAGCTTTCTTT. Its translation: CASSLVTGPDTEAFF.

In DNA, the CDR3 is TGCAGCGTTGAAGCGACAGGGAGTAACACTGAAGCTTTCTTT. Amino acid sequence: CSVEATGSNTEAFF. V and J are TRBV29-1 and TRBJ1-1; 7 nucleotides align to TRBD1. CDR1 and CDR2 (germline): SQVTM, ANQGSEA. The CDR3 is made up of 14 amino acids. J gave up 2 bases and V 1 base, and 4 bases lay outside the gene matches.

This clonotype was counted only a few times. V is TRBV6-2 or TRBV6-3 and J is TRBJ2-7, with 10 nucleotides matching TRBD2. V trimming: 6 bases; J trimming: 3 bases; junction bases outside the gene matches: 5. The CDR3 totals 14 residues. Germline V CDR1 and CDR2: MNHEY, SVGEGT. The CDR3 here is CASRRLAGVYEQYF. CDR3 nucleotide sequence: TGTGCCAGCAGGCGACTAGCGGGCGTCTACGAGCAGTACTTC.

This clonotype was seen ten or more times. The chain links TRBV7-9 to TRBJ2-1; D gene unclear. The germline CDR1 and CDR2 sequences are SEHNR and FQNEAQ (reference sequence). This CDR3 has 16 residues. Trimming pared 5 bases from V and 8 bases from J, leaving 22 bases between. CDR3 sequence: CASSPYWARRADEQFF. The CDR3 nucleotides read TGTGCCAGCAGCCCTTATTGGGCGCGACGGGCCGATGAGCAGTTCTTC.

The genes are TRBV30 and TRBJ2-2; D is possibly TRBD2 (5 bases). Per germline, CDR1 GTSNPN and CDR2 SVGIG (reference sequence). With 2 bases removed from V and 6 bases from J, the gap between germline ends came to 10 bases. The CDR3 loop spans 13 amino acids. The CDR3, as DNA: TGTGCCTGGAGTTGGGAGAGGTCCGGGGAGCTGTTTTTT. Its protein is CAWSWERSGELFF.

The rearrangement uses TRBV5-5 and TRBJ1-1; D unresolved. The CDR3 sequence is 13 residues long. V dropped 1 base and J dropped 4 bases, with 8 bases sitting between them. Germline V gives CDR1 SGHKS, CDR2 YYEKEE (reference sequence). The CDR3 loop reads CASSLSLGTEAFF. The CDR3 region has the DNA TGTGCCAGCAGCTTGTCTCTGGGCACTGAAGCTTTCTTT.

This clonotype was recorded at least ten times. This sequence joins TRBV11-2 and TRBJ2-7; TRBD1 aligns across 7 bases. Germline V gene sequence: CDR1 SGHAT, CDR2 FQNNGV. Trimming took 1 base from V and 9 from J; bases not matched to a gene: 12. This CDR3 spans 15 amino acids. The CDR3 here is CASSLAQGVDWRQYF. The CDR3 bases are TGTGCCAGCAGCTTAGCCCAGGGGGTGGACTGGCGGCAGTACTTC. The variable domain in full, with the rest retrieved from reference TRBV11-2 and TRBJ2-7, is EAGVAQSPRYKIIEKRQSVAFWCNPISGHATLYWYQQILGQGPKLLIQFQNNGVVDDSQLPKDRFSAERLKGVDSTLKIQPAKLEDSAVYLCASSLAQGVDWRQYFGPGTRLTVT.